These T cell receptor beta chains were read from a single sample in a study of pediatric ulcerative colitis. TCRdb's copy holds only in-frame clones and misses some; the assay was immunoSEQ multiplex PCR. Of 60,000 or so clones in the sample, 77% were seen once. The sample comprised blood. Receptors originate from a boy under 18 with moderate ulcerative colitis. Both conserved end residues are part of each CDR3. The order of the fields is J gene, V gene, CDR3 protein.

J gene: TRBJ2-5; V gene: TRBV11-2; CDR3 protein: CASSLTSGRGETQYF
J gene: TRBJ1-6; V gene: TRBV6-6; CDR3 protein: CASSYDGGSGSPLHF
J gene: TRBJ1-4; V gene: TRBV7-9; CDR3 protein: CASRGSANEKLFF
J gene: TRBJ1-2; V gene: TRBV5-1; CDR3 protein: CASRGGFGDSNYGYTF
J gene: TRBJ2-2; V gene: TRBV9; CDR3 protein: CASSLPGLAGDPGELFF
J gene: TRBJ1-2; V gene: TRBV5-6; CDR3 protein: CASTIPSRRQGYGYTF
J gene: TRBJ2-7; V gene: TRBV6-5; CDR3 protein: CASRYTGLVVYEQYF
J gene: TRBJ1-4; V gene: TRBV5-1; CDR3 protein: CASRKLPPNEKLFF
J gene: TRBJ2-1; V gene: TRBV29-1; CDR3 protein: CSAQGQGAVNEQFF
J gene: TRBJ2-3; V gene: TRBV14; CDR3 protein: CASSGYRNPNTDTQYF
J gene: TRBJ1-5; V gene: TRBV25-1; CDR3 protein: CASSPFGGLGNQPQHF
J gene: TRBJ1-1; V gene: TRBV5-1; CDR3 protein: CASGQSMNTEAFF
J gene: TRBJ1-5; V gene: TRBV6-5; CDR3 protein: CASSLDSHSNQPQHF
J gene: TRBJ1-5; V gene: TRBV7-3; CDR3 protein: CASSLRLATPLKQPQHF
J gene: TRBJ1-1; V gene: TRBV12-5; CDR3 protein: CASGLVRGGIYTEAFF
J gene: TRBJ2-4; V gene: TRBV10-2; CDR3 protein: CASKEDRGLGEAKNIQYF
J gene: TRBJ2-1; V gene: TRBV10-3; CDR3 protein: CAISTGTSDEQFF
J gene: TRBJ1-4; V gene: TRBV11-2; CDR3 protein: CASSLGAGSEKLFF
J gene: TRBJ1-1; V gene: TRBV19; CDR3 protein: CASSRQGMEDAFF
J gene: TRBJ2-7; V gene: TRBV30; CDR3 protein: CAWTPGLGVRYEQYF
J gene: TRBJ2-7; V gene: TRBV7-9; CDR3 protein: CASSLGSGTGDYEQYF
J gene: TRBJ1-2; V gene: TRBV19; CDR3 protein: CASSIGHRVLGYTF